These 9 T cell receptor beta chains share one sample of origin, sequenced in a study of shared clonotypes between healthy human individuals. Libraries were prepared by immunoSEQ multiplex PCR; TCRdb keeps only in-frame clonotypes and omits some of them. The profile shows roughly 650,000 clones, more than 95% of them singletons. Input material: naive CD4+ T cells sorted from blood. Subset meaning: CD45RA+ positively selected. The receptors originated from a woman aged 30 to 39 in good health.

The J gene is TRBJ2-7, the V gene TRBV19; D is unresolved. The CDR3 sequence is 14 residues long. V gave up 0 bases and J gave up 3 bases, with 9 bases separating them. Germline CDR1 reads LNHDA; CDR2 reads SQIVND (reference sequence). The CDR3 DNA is TGTGCCAGTAGTATAGATCGACGGAGCTACGAGCAGTACTTC. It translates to CASSIDRRSYEQYF. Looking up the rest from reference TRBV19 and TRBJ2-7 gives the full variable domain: DGGITQSPKYLFRKEGQNVTLSCEQNLNHDAMYWYRQDPGQGLRLIYYSQIVNDFQKGDIAEGYSVSREKKESFPLTVTSAQKNPTAFYLCASSIDRRSYEQYFGPGTRLTVT.

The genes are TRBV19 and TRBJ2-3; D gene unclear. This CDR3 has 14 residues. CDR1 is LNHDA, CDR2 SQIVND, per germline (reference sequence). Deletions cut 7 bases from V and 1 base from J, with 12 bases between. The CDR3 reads CASTPRGGTDTQYF. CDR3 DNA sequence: TGTGCCAGTACCCCTCGAGGAGGCACAGATACGCAGTATTTT.

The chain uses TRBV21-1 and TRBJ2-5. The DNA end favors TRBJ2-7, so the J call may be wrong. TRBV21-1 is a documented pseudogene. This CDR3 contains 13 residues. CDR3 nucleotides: TGTGCCAGCAGCAGCCTGGCAGTGCACGAGCAGTACTTC. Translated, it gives CASSSLAVHEQYF.

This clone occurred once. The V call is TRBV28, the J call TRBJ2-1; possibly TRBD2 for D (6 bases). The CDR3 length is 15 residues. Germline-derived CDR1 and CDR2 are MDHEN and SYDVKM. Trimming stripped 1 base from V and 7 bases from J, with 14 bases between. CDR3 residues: CASSLFSGTGNEQFF. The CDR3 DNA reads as TGTGCCAGCAGTTTATTCTCGGGGACTGGGAATGAGCAGTTCTTC.

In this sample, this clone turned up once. CDR3 sequence: CASSSRLTATYEQYF. The CDR3 DNA reads as TGTGCCAGCAGCTCGCGATTGACAGCCACCTACGAGCAGTACTTC. The chain combines TRBV7-9 with TRBJ2-7, with D tentatively TRBD1 (5 bases). Germline loops: CDR1 SEHNR, CDR2 FQNEAQ (reference sequence). This CDR3 is built from 15 residues. V shed 4 bases and J shed 2 bases, with 15 bases lying between them.

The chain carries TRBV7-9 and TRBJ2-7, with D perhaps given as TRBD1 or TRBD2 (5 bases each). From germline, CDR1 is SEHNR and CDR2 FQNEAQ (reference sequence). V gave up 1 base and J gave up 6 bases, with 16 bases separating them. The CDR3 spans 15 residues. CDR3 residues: CASSLEGPMKAEQYF. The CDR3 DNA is TGTGCCAGCAGCTTAGAGGGACCCATGAAGGCCGAGCAGTACTTC.

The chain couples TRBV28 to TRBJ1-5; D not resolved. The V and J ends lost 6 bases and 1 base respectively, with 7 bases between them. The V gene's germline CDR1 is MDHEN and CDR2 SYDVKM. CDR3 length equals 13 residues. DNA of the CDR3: TGTGCCAGCAGAGAAAACAGCAATCAGCCCCAGCATTTT. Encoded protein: CASRENSNQPQHF.

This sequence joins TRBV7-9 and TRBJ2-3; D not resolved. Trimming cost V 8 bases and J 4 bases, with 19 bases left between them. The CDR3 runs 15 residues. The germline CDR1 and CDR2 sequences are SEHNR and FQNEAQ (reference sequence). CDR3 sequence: CASRNRASQADTQYF. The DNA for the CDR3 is TGTGCCAGCCGAAACCGGGCCTCGCAGGCAGATACGCAGTATTTT. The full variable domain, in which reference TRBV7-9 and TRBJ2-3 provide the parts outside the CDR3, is DTGVSQNPRHKITKRGQNVTFRCDPISEHNRLYWYRQTLGQGPEFLTYFQNEAQLEKSRLLSDRFSAERPKGSFSTLEIQRTEQGDSAMYLCASRNRASQADTQYFGPGTRLTVL.

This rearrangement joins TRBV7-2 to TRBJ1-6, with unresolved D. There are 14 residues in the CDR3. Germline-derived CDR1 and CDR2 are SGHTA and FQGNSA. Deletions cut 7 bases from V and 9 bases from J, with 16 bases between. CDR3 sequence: CASTIRRGGSPLHF. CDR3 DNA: TGTGCCAGCACGATTAGACGCGGCGGTTCACCCCTCCACTTT.